Only a few counts were recorded for the clone carrying this T cell receptor beta chain. Antigen: not known. These data come from a study of T cells in Graves' hyperthyroidism and ophthalmopathy. Whole-study context: Peripheral blood was obtained at initial diagnosis, preceding any treatment. Study-wide points: Peripheral blood also featured most of the thyroid clonotypes expanded above 0.001.

This CDR3 has 16 residues. The germline CDR1 and CDR2 sequences are LNHNV and YYDKDF (reference sequence). V was trimmed by 5 bases and J by 2 bases, leaving 15 bases between them. Exclusion criteria comprised uncontrolled infection, other autoimmune disease, pregnancy or lactation. The authors took PBMCs from 7.5 to 10 ml fresh peripheral blood. Using RNA transcripts as the source, TCR beta CDR3 regions were amplified. The TCR CDR3 was amplified in a first-round RT-PCR using the HTBI primer set. A single record per CDR3 protein comes from TCRdb applying MiXCR to the multiplex PCR reads. The table lists about 740,000 distinct CDR3 sequences, 14% of them singletons.

The clonotype originates from a woman between 18 and 30 years old with Graves' hyperthyroidism. Sequenced: blood. V gene TRBV15 combines with J gene TRBJ2-2; D unresolved. DNA for the CDR3: TGTGCCACCAGCTTGGAAAGGAACTTAAACACCGGGGAGCTGTTTTTT. Encoded protein: CATSLERNLNTGELFF.